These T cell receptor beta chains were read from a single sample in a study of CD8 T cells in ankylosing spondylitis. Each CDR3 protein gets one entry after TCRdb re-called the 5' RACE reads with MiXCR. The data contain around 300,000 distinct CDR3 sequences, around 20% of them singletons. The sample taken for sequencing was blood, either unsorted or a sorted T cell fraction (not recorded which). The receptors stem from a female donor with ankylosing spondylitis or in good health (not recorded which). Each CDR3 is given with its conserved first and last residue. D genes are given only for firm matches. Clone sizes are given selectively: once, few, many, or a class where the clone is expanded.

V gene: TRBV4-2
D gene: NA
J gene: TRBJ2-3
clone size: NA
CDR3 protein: CASSDNTGLFTDTQYF
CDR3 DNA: TGTGCCAGCAGCGACAATACGGGACTCTTCACAGATACGCAGTATTTT

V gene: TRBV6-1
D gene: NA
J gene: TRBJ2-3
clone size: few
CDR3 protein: CASLRDFFTDTQYF
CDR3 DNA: TGTGCCTCCCTCCGGGACTTCTTCACAGATACGCAGTATTTT

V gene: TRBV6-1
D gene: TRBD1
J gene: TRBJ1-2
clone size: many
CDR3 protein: CASRILGDRGDYGYTF
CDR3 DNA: TGTGCCAGCAGAATTCTAGGAGACAGGGGCGACTATGGCTACACCTTC

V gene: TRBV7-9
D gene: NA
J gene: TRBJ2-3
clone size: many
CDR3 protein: CASSSRVSSGGLADTQYF
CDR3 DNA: TGTGCCAGCAGCTCCCGGGTTTCCTCCGGGGGATTGGCAGATACGCAGTATTTT

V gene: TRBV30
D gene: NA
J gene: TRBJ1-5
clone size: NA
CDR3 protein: CAWSARDSKPQHF
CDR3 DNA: TGTGCCTGGAGTGCCAGGGACTCCAAGCCCCAGCATTTT

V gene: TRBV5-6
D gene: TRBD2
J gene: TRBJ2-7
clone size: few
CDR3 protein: CASSFAEAGVWNEQYF
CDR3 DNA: TGTGCCAGCAGCTTCGCCGAAGCGGGAGTGTGGAACGAGCAGTACTTC

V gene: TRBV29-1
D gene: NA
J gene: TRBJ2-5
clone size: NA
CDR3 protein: CSVNIGGRQETQYF
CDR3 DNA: TGCAGCGTTAATATTGGGGGGAGACAAGAGACCCAGTACTTC

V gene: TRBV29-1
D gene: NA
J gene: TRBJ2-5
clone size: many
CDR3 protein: CSVEDSRGETQYF
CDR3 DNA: TGCAGCGTTGAAGATTCCAGAGGAGAGACCCAGTACTTC

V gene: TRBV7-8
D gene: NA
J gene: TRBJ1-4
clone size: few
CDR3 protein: CASSPHTPGQGEKLFF
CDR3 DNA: TGTGCCAGCAGCCCCCACACGCCGGGACAAGGAGAAAAACTGTTTTTT

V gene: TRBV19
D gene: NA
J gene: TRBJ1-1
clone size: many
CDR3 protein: CASSILGGEAFF
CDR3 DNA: TGTGCCAGTAGTATTTTGGGGGGTGAAGCTTTCTTT

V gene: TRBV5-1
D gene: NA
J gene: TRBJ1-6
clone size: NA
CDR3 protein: CASSLDTGPNSPLHF
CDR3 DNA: TGCGCCAGCAGCTTGGATACGGGACCGAATTCACCCCTCCACTTT

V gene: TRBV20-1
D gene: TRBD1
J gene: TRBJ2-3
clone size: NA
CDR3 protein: CTVGTGLPDTQYF
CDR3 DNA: TGCACAGTCGGGACAGGGCTCCCAGATACGCAGTATTTT

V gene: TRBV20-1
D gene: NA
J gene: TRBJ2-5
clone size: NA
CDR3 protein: CSARDRAGETQYF
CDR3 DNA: TGCAGTGCTAGAGATCGGGCGGGGGAGACCCAGTACTTC

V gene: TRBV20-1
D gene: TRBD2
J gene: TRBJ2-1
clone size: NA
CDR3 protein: CSLPGGGGDNEQFF
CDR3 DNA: TGCAGCCTCCCGGGGGGGGGAGGGGACAATGAGCAGTTCTTC

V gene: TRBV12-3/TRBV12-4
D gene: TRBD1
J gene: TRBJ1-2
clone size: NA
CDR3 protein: CASRLTGEGGYTF
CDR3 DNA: TGTGCCAGCAGGCTGACAGGGGAGGGTGGCTACACCTTC

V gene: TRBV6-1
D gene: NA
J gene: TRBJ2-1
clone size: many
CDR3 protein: CASEKGGPSYNEQFF
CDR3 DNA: TGTGCCAGCGAAAAGGGGGGCCCCTCCTACAATGAGCAGTTCTTC

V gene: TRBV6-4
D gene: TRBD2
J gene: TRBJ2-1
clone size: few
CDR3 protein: CASSVGGSASYNEQFF
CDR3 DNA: TGTGCCAGCAGCGTGGGCGGGAGCGCATCCTACAATGAGCAGTTCTTC

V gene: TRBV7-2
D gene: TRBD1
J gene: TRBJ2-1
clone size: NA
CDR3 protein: CASSLARTGNNEQFF
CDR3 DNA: TGTGCCAGCAGCTTAGCCAGGACAGGTAACAATGAGCAGTTCTTC

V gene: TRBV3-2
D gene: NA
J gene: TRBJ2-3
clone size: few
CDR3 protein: CASSQLALRTDTQYF
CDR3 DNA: TGTGCCAGCAGCCAACTCGCTCTCCGCACAGATACGCAGTATTTT

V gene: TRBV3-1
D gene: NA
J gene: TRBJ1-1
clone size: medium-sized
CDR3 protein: CASSFRRSQAFF
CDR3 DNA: TGTGCCAGCAGCTTCCGGAGGAGTCAAGCTTTCTTT

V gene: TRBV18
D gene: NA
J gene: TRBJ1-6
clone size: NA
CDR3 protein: CASSARERRSPLHF
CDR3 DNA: TGTGCCAGCTCGGCCCGGGAACGACGGTCACCCCTCCACTTT

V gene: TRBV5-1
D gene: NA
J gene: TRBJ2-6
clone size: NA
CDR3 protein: CASSRLVANVLTF
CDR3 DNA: TGCGCCAGCAGCCGGCTTGTCGCCAACGTCCTGACTTTC

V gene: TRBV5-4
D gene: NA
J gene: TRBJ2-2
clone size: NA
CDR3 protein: CASSHPLTGELFF
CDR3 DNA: TGTGCCAGCAGCCACCCCCTCACCGGGGAGCTGTTTTTT

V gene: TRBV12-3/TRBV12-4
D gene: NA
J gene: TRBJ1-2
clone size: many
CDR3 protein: CASSLGDTFYYGYTF
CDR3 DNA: TGTGCCAGCAGTTTAGGGGACACGTTTTACTATGGCTACACCTTC

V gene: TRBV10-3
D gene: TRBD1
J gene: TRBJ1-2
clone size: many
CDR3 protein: CASRPGQGNYGYTF
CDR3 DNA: TGTGCCAGCAGGCCGGGACAGGGGAACTATGGCTACACCTTC

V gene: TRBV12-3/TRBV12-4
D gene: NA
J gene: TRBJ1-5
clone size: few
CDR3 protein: CASRWGAERDQPQHF
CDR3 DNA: TGTGCCAGCAGGTGGGGAGCTGAGAGGGACCAGCCCCAGCATTTT

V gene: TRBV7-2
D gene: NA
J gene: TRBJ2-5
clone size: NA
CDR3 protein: CASSLFGVQETQYF
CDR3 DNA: TGTGCCAGCAGCTTATTTGGGGTTCAAGAGACCCAGTACTTC

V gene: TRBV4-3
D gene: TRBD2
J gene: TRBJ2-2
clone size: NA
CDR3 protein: CASSRNRGLPFGGELFF
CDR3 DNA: TGCGCCAGCAGCAGAAACCGGGGACTACCCTTCGGGGGGGAGCTGTTTTTT

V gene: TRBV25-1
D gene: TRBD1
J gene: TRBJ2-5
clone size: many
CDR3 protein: CASSASRGRETQYF
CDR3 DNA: TGTGCCAGCAGCGCATCTAGGGGGCGAGAGACCCAGTACTTC

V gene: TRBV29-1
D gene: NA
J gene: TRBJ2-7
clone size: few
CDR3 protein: CSVARGADEQYF
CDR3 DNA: TGCAGCGTTGCGAGGGGTGCGGACGAGCAGTACTTC

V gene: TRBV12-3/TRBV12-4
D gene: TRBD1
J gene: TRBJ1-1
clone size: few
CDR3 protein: CASRPTDRVAFF
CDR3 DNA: TGTGCCAGCAGACCTACAGACAGGGTAGCTTTCTTT

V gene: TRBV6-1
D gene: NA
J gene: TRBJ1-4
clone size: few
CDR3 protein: CASSPPGLKREKLFF
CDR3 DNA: TGTGCCAGCAGTCCTCCCGGGCTAAAGCGGGAAAAACTGTTTTTT

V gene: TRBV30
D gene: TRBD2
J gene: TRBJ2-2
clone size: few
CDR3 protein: CAWSVGLATGELFF
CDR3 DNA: TGTGCCTGGAGTGTCGGACTAGCCACCGGGGAGCTGTTTTTT

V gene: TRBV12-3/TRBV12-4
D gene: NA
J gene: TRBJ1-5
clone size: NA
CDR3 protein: CASSLQISNQPQHF
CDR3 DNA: TGTGCCAGCAGTTTACAGATTAGCAATCAGCCCCAGCATTTT

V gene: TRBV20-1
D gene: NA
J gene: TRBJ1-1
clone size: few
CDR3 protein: CSLMAGWTEAFF
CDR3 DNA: TGCAGTCTAATGGCAGGGTGGACTGAAGCTTTCTTT

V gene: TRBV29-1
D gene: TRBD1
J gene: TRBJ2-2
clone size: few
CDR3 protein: CSGIQGANTGELFF
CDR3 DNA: TGCAGCGGTATACAGGGGGCCAACACCGGGGAGCTGTTTTTT

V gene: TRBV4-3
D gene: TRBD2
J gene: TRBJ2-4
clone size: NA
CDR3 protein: CASSQFGGGTKNIQYF
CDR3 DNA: TGCGCCAGCAGCCAGTTCGGCGGGGGGACCAAAAACATTCAGTACTTC

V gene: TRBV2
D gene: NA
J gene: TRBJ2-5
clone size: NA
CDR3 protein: CASGSDGYSQETQYF
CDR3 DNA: TGTGCCAGCGGCTCGGACGGGTACAGCCAAGAGACCCAGTACTTC

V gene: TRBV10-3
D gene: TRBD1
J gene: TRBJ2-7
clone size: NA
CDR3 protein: CAINSRGRDEQYF
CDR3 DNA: TGTGCCATCAACTCGAGGGGGCGCGACGAGCAGTACTTC

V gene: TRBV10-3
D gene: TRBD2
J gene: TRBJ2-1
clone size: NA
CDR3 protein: CAISESRVSGRGNEQFF
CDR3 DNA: TGTGCCATCAGTGAGTCTCGCGTCAGCGGGAGGGGCAATGAGCAGTTCTTC

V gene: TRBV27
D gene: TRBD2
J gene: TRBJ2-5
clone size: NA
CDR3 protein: CASRELRTSGKETQYF
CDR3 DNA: TGTGCCAGCAGGGAATTGAGGACTAGCGGGAAAGAGACCCAGTACTTC

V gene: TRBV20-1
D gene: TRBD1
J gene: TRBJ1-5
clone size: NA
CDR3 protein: CSATGQATFYYSNQPQHF
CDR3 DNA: TGCAGTGCGACGGGACAGGCAACCTTTTATTATAGCAATCAGCCCCAGCATTTT

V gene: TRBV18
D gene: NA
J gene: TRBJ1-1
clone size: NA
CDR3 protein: CASSPPTGKAFF
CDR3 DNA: TGTGCCAGCTCACCCCCGACTGGAAAAGCTTTCTTT